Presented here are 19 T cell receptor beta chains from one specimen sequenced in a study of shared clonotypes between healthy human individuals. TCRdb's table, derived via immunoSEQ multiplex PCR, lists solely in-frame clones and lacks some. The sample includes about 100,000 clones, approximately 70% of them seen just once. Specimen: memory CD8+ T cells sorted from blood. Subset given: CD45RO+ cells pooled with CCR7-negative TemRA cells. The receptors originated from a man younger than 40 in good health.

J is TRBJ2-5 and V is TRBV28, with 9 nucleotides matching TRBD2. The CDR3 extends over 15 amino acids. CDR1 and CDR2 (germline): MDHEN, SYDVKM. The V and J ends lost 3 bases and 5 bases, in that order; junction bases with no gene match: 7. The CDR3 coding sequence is TGTGCCAGCAGTTTCTCAGCGGGAGGAAGGGAGACCCAGTACTTC. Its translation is CASSFSAGGRETQYF.

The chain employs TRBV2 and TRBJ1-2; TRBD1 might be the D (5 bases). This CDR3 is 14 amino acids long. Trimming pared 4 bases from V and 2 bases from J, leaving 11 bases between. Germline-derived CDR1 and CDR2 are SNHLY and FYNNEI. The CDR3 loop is CASSVQGWNYGYTF. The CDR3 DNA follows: TGTGCCAGCAGTGTTCAGGGATGGAACTATGGCTACACCTTC.

DNA of the CDR3: TGCGCCAGCAGTAATAACAGGGGAACTAATGAAAAACTGTTTTTT. Its protein product is CASSNNRGTNEKLFF. This rearrangement joins TRBV5-1 to TRBJ1-4; TRBD1 matches at 7 bases. Germline CDR1 and CDR2: SGHRS and YFSETQ. The J segment lost 1 base and the V segment lost 5 bases, leaving 5 bases of the junction unmatched. The CDR3 has 15 residues.

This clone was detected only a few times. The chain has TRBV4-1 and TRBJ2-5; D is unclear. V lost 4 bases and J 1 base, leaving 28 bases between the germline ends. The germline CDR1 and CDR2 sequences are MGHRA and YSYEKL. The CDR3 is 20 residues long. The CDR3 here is CASSPFARLVRRTFQETQYF. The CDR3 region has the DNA TGCGCCAGCAGCCCCTTCGCCAGGTTGGTGAGGCGGACCTTCCAAGAGACCCAGTACTTC.

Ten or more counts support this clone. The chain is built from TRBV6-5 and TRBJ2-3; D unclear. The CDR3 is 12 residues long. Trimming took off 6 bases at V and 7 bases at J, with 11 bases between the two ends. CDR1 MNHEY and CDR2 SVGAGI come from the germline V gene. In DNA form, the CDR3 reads TGTGCCAGCAGAAGTTTGGGATATACGCAGTATTTT. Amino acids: CASRSLGYTQYF.

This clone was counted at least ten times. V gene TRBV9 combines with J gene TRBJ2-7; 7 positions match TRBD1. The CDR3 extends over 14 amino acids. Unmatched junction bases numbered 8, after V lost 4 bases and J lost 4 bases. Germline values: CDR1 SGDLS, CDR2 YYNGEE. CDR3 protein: CASSPRDSQYEQYF. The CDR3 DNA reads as TGTGCCAGCAGCCCAAGGGACAGTCAATACGAGCAGTACTTC.

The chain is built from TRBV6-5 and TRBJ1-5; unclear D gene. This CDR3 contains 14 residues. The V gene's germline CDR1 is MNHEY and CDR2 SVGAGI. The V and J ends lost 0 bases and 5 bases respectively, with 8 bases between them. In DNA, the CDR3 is TGTGCCAGCAGTTACTCGTCCGGAGATCAGCCCCAGCATTTT. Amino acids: CASSYSSGDQPQHF.

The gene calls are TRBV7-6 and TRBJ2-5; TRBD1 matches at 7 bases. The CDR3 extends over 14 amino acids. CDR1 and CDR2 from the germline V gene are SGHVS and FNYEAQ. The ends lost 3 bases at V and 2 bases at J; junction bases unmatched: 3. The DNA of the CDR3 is TGTGCCAGCAGCTTCGGGACAGAACAAGAGACCCAGTACTTC. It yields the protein CASSFGTEQETQYF.

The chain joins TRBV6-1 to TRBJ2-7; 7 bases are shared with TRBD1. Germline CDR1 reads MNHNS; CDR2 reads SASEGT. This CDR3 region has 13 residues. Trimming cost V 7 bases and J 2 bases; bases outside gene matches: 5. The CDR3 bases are TGTGCCAGCAAAGGGGGCCCTACCTACGAGCAGTACTTC. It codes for CASKGGPTYEQYF.

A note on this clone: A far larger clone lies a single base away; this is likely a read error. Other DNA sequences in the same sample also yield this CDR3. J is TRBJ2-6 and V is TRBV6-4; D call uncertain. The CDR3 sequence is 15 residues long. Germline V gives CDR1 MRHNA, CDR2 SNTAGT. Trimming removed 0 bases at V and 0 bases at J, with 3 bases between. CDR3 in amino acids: CASSDSASGANVLTF. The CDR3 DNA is TGTGCCAGCAGTGACTCCGCCTCTGGGGCCAACGTCCTGACTTTC.

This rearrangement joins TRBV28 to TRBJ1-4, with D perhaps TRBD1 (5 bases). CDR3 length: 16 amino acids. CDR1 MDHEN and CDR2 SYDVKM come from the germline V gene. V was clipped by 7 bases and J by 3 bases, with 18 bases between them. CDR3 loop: CASTKSPGRANEKLFF. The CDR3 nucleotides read TGTGCCAGCACCAAATCCCCAGGGCGGGCTAATGAAAAACTGTTTTTT.

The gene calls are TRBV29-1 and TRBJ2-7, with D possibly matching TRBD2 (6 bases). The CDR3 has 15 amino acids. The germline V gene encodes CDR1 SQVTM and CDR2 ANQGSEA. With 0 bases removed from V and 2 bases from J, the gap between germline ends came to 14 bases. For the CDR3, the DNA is TGCAGCGTTGAAGATTATAGCGGTGGGACCTACGAGCAGTACTTC. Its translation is CSVEDYSGGTYEQYF.

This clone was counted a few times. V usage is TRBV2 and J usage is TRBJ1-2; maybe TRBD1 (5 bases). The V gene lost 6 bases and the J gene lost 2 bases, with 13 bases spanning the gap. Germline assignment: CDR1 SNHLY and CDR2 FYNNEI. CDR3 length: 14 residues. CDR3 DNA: TGTGCCAGCAGGGAAAAGGGACGGAACTATGGCTACACCTTC. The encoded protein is CASREKGRNYGYTF. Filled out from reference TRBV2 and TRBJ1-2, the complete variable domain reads EPEVTQTPSHQVTQMGQEVILRCVPISNHLYFYWYRQILGQKVEFLVSFYNNEISEKSEIFDDQFSVERPDGSNFTLKIRSTKLEDSAMYFCASREKGRNYGYTFGSGTRLTVV.

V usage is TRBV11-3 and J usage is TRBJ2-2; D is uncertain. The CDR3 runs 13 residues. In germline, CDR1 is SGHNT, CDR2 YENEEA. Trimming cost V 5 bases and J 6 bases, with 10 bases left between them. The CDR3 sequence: CASSPSGAGELFF. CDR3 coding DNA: TGTGCCAGCAGCCCTTCTGGGGCCGGGGAGCTGTTTTTT.

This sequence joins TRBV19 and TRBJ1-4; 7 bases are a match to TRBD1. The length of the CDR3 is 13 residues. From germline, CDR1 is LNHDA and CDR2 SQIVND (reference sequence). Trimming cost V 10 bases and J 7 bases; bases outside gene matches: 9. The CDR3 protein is CATRQGLVEKLFF. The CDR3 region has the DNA TGTGCCACCCGACAGGGATTGGTTGAAAAACTGTTTTTT.

The CDR3 loop reads CASSLGPGQPQHF. The CDR3 coding sequence is TGTGCCAGCAGCTTAGGGCCAGGCCAGCCCCAGCATTTT. The rearrangement links TRBV7-9 to TRBJ1-5; D is uncertain. CDR3 length: 13 amino acids. CDR1 and CDR2 (germline): SEHNR, FQNEAQ (reference sequence). Trimming removed 1 base from V and 7 bases from J, with 8 bases in between. Filled out from reference TRBV7-9 and TRBJ1-5, the complete variable domain reads DTGVSQNPRHKITKRGQNVTFRCDPISEHNRLYWYRQTLGQGPEFLTYFQNEAQLEKSRLLSDRFSAERPKGSFSTLEIQRTEQGDSAMYLCASSLGPGQPQHFGDGTRLSIL.

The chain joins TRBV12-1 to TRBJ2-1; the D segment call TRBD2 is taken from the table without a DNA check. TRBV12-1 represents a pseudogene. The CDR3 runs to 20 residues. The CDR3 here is CASSFAGLAVPGLFGNEQFF. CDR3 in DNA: TGTGCCAGCAGCTTTGCAGGACTAGCTGTACCCGGCCTTTTTGGCAATGAGCAGTTCTTC.

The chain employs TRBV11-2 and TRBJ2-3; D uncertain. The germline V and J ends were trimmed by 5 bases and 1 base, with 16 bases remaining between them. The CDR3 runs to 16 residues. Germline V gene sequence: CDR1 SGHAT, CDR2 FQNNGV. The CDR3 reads CASSRFGLAGTDTQYF. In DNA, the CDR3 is TGTGCCAGCAGCCGATTCGGGTTGGCGGGCACAGATACGCAGTATTTT.

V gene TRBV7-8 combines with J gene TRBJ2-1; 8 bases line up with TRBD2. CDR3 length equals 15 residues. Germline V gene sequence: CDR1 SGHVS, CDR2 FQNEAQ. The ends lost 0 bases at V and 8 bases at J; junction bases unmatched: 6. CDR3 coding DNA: TGTGCCAGCAGCTTAGCGAGGACTAGCCTCCATGAGCAGTTCTTC. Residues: CASSLARTSLHEQFF.